The 26 T cell receptor beta chains below were found in one sample sequenced in a study of tumor and adjacent non-tumor tissue in lung cancer (dated by TCRdb to 2016 to 2018). RNA was isolated from bulk, unsorted tissue, and RNA quality was assessed with a NanoDrop ND-1000 and an Agilent 2100. Normal lung samples were distant non-tumor tissue taken more than 3 cm from the tumor edge. Receptor amplification or capture employed multiplex PCR. Sequencing was performed on an Illumina HiSeq 2500. TCRbeta libraries were constructed through three rounds of nested PCR with primers (Table S4) according to protocols adapted from ARM-PCR. Using fastp at Q25 and MiXCR, TCRdb reprocessed the public reads and kept productive beta chains. Rows merge per CDR3 protein into single entries with the most common DNA and genes. In this sample the table shows 60,000 to 100,000 distinct CDR3 sequences, 76% of which occur a single time. The ten largest make up approximately 40% of the sample.

Sequencing was done on a sample of distant non-tumor lung tissue. Receptors originate from a man in his 70s with non-small cell lung cancer.

For this clonotype: One end of the junction fails to match germline, which may point to a read error. V and J are TRBV4-2 and TRBJ1-4, with TRBD1 as a possible D gene (5 bases). From germline, CDR1 is LGHNA and CDR2 YNFKEQ. This CDR3 has 17 amino acids. The CDR3 coding sequence is TGTACCAGCAACCAAATACCGTTGGGGGTAGCTAATGAAAAACTGTTTTTT. Translation gives CTSNQIPLGVANEKLFF.

Details on this clonotype: The junction does not match germline at one end; this may be a read error. CDR3 nucleotide sequence: TGTGTCAGCGGAATAACGGGAGTGGACGAGCAGTACTTC. As protein: CVSGITGVDEQYF. This chain links TRBV11-3 with TRBJ2-7, with D perhaps matching TRBD2 (6 bases). CDR1 and CDR2 from the germline V gene are SGHNT and YENEEA. The CDR3 extends over 13 amino acids.

The V call is TRBV5-1, the J call TRBJ2-5; 10 bases fit TRBD2. The V gene end was trimmed by 4 bases and the J gene end by 5 bases; junction bases not matched to a gene: 8. Germline V gene sequence: CDR1 SGHRS, CDR2 YFSETQ. CDR3 length: 15 residues. CDR3 region: CASSAGLARSETQYF. CDR3 nucleotide sequence: TGCGCCAGCAGCGCGGGACTAGCGAGGTCGGAGACCCAGTACTTC.

About this clonotype: It may be a read error: a sequence one base away is much more abundant. The chain recombines TRBV5-1 with TRBJ2-3; tentatively, D is TRBD2 (7 bases). Trimming took 4 bases from V and 6 from J, leaving 24 bases between them. This CDR3 spans 17 amino acids. Germline CDR1 is SGHRS and CDR2 is YFSETQ. CDR3 sequence reads: CASSTSLGGRSADTQYF. CDR3 in DNA: TGCGCCAGCAGCACATCGCTGGGGGGGCGTTCAGCGGATACGCAGTATTTT.

This clonotype appeared once. The chain couples TRBV11-1 to TRBJ1-2; D is uncertain. Germline loops: CDR1 SGHAT, CDR2 FQDESV (reference sequence). V was shortened by 6 bases and J by 7 bases, with 12 bases between the two germline ends. The CDR3 is made up of 12 amino acids. CDR3 sequence: CASRLYRRGYTF. CDR3 DNA: TGTGCCAGCAGATTATACAGACGTGGCTACACCTTC.

V usage is TRBV20-1 and J usage is TRBJ1-4; TRBD1 matches at 7 bases. This CDR3 region has 14 residues. The V gene end was trimmed by 6 bases and the J gene end by 4 bases; junction bases not matched to a gene: 8. CDR1 DFQATT and CDR2 SNEGSKA come from the germline V gene (reference sequence). In DNA, the CDR3 is TGCAGTGCCGATGACAACAGGGGTAATGAAAAACTGTTTTTT. Translation gives CSADDNRGNEKLFF.

This clonotype was seen once. V gene TRBV4-2 combines with J gene TRBJ2-3; D gene unclear. The CDR3 contains 15 residues. Germline V lookup: CDR1 LGHNA, CDR2 YNFKEQ. V shed 1 base and J shed 2 bases, with 10 bases lying between them. This CDR3 is CASSQVERTTDTQYF. CDR3 DNA: TGTGCCAGCAGCCAAGTGGAGAGAACCACAGATACGCAGTATTTT.

This clonotype rates as medium-sized. The chain carries TRBV10-2 and TRBJ1-2, with TRBD1 identical over 9 bases. V shed 6 bases and J 3 bases; nucleotides not matched to a gene: 5. CDR3 size: 14 residues. CDR1 WSHSY and CDR2 SAAADI come from the germline V gene. CDR3 DNA sequence: TGCGCCAGCAGGGACAGGGGAGGGTACTATGGCTACACCTTC. Its protein is CASRDRGGYYGYTF.

This clonotype was observed a few times. Given a much more abundant clone one base away, this may be a read error. This chain connects TRBV28 to TRBJ2-7, with a possible D match to TRBD2 (6 bases). The CDR3 totals 13 residues. Germline V gene lookup returns CDR1 MDHEN and CDR2 SYDVKM. The CDR3 DNA follows: TGTGCCAACAGTTTTGCGGGGTTGTACGAGCAGTACTTC. Its translation is CANSFAGLYEQYF.

V is TRBV10-3 and J is TRBJ2-7; tentative D call: TRBD1 (5 bases). V lost 5 bases and J lost 13, with 21 bases in between. The CDR3 runs to 13 residues. Germline loops: CDR1 ENHRY, CDR2 SYGVKD. CDR3 sequence reads: CAISPSRVYDQYF. The DNA for the CDR3 is TGTGCCATCAGTCCCTCCAGGGTTTACGACCAATACTTC.

On this clonotype: One junction end does not reproduce the germline sequence, and a read error may be involved. The rearrangement joins TRBV4-2 to TRBJ2-7; the match to TRBD1 covers 7 bases. Germline CDR1 LGHNA, CDR2 YNFKEQ. The CDR3 consists of 14 residues. The CDR3 DNA sequence: TGTGCCAGCAGCCAATTAAGGGACAGCTGCGAGCAATACTTC. It is translated as CASSQLRDSCEQYF.

As to this clonotype: This may be a read error: a much more frequent sequence differs by one nucleotide. The V and J genes are TRBV12-3 or TRBV12-4 and TRBJ2-3; TRBD1 aligns across 10 bases. The CDR3 runs 15 residues. With 8 bases clipped from V and 4 bases from J, the junction kept 9 bases outside the gene matches. This chain's CDR3 is CASGNDRGRADTQYF. In DNA, the CDR3 is TGTGCCAGCGGAAACGACAGGGGGCGGGCAGATACGCAGTATTTT.

Notes on this clonotype: A read error may explain this, as a much larger clone is one base away. The V call is TRBV6-5, the J call TRBJ2-1; no reliable D call. Between the trimmed V and J ends, which lost 6 bases and 9 bases, there was a span of 15 bases. The CDR3 totals 13 residues. Germline CDR1 and CDR2: MNHEY and SVGAGI. DNA of the CDR3: TGTGCCAGCAGGGAGCCCATAACAATTGAGCAGTTCTTC. It encodes CASREPITIEQFF.

About this clonotype: The junction does not match germline at one end; this may be a read error. The chain joins TRBV11-1 to TRBJ2-7, with D unresolved. The germline gives CDR1 SGHAT, CDR2 FQDESV (reference sequence). The length of the CDR3 is 15 residues. Here the CDR3 reads CASSLEASTSCEQYF. DNA for the CDR3: TGTGCTAGTAGCTTAGAAGCTTCCACCTCCTGCGAGCAGTACTTC.

With respect to this clonotype: The CDR3 carries no conserved terminal phenylalanine or tryptophan, so it likely arises from a read error. The rearrangement joins TRBV12-3 or TRBV12-4 to TRBJ2-5; 8 nucleotides agree with TRBD2. The CDR3 sequence is 15 residues long. V lost 5 bases and J lost 5; bases outside the gene matches: 10. The CDR3 coding sequence is TGTGCCAGCAGTGGGCTAGCGGGTGTGGTGGAGACCCAGTACCTC. Its translation is CASSGLAGVVETQYL.

As for this clonotype: Possible read error: a much larger clone is one base away. The V and J genes are TRBV5-5 and TRBJ2-7; perhaps TRBD1 as D (6 bases). There are 16 residues in the CDR3. CDR1 SGHKS and CDR2 YYEKEE come from the germline V gene (reference sequence). The CDR3 is CPSSLAVTGDIYEQYF. CDR3 DNA sequence: TGTCCCAGCAGCTTGGCCGTGACCGGGGACATCTACGAGCAGTACTTC.

V is TRBV4-1 and J is TRBJ2-7; TRBD2 matches 11 bases. CDR1 is MGHRA, CDR2 YSYEKL, per germline. V lost 10 bases, J lost 5 bases, and 16 bases stayed unmatched. CDR3 length: 16 residues. CDR3 protein: CANGQILAGEGDEQYF. The CDR3 DNA follows: TGCGCCAACGGCCAGATACTAGCGGGAGAGGGGGACGAGCAGTACTTC.

This clonotype came up a few times. The chain joins TRBV6-1 to TRBJ2-3; D unclear. The CDR3 consists of 12 residues. Germline CDR1 MNHNS, CDR2 SASEGT. CDR3 protein: CVRSEFNFTQYF. In DNA, the CDR3 is TGTGTCCGCAGTGAATTCAATTTTACGCAGTATTTT.

Concerning this clonotype: Here the CDR3 omits its conserved ending phenylalanine or tryptophan, so a read error is the likely source. The gene calls are TRBV6-2 or TRBV6-3 and TRBJ1-5; D possibly corresponds to TRBD1 (5 bases). Trimming cost V 1 base and J 6 bases, with 16 bases left between them. Germline V CDR1 and CDR2: MNHEY, SVGEGT. The CDR3 is 16 amino acids. CDR3 protein: CASSYLARGGGQPQHY. CDR3 nucleotides: TGTGCCAGCAGTTACTTGGCGCGCGGCGGGGGTCAGCCCCAGCATTAT.

As for this clonotype: A read error may account for a junction end that differs from germline. The rearrangement uses TRBV12-3 or TRBV12-4 and TRBJ1-2; 8 nucleotides match TRBD1. This CDR3 comprises 15 residues. For the CDR3, the DNA is TGTGCCAACAGTGCCCAGGACAGGGATAGCTATGGCTACACCTTC. Translated, it gives CANSAQDRDSYGYTF.

Regarding this clonotype: At one end the junction does not follow the germline gene, possibly because of a read error. The gene calls are TRBV4-1 and TRBJ2-7, with D possibly matching TRBD2 (7 bases). The germline CDR1 and CDR2 sequences are MGHRA and YSYEKL. The CDR3 spans 16 residues. CDR3 loop: CASSRTLAREGDVQYF. CDR3 bases: TGCGCCAGCAGCCGGACACTAGCGCGAGAGGGGGACGTGCAGTACTTT.

As to this clonotype: The junction and the germline gene differ at one end; a read error may be behind it. The J gene is TRBJ1-5, the V gene TRBV6-2 or TRBV6-3; D is uncertain. The CDR3 has 12 amino acids. Germline values: CDR1 MNHEY, CDR2 SVGEGT. CDR3 amino acids: CANSYQPKPQHF. CDR3 coding DNA: TGTGCCAACAGTTATCAACCCAAGCCCCAGCATTTT.

The rearrangement joins TRBV6-2 or TRBV6-3 to TRBJ2-1; 14 positions agree with TRBD2. The CDR3 covers 19 residues. The J segment lost 4 bases and the V segment lost 7 bases, leaving 15 bases of the junction unmatched. Germline values: CDR1 MNHEY, CDR2 SVGEGT. The DNA of the CDR3 is TGTGCCAGCATATATGGGACTAGCGGGAGTGGATGTGGGTACAATGAGCAGTTCTTC. It specifies CASIYGTSGSGCGYNEQFF.

This clonotype appeared many times. The rearrangement links TRBV6-5 to TRBJ2-3; D possibly uses TRBD1 or TRBD2 (6 bases each). The V end was cut by 5 bases, the J end by 1 base, with 10 bases between. The CDR3 covers 14 residues. Germline CDR1 is MNHEY and CDR2 is SVGAGI. Here the CDR3 DNA reads TGTGCCAGCAGTCGGGGGCGCCGCACAGATACGCAGTATTTT. Translating it yields CASSRGRRTDTQYF.

Concerning this clonotype: One junction end does not reproduce the germline sequence, and a read error may be involved. V and J are TRBV11-2 and TRBJ2-7; D is uncertain. The CDR3 runs 15 residues. Germline CDR1 and CDR2: SGHAT and FQNNGV. This CDR3 is CASNLDHGVPYEQYF. In nucleotides, the CDR3 is TGTGCTAGCAACTTAGATCATGGGGTCCCCTACGAGCAGTACTTC.

Notes on this clonotype: The junction shows a germline mismatch at one end, possibly a read error. The rearrangement links TRBV28 to TRBJ2-1, with TRBD2 matching over 8 bases. CDR1 is MDHEN, CDR2 SYDVKM, per germline. The CDR3 extends over 18 amino acids. The CDR3 region has the DNA TGTGCCAGCAGTTCGGGATTAGCGGGGAAAGAGCTATACAATGAACAGTTCTTC. Its protein product is CASSSGLAGKELYNEQFF.